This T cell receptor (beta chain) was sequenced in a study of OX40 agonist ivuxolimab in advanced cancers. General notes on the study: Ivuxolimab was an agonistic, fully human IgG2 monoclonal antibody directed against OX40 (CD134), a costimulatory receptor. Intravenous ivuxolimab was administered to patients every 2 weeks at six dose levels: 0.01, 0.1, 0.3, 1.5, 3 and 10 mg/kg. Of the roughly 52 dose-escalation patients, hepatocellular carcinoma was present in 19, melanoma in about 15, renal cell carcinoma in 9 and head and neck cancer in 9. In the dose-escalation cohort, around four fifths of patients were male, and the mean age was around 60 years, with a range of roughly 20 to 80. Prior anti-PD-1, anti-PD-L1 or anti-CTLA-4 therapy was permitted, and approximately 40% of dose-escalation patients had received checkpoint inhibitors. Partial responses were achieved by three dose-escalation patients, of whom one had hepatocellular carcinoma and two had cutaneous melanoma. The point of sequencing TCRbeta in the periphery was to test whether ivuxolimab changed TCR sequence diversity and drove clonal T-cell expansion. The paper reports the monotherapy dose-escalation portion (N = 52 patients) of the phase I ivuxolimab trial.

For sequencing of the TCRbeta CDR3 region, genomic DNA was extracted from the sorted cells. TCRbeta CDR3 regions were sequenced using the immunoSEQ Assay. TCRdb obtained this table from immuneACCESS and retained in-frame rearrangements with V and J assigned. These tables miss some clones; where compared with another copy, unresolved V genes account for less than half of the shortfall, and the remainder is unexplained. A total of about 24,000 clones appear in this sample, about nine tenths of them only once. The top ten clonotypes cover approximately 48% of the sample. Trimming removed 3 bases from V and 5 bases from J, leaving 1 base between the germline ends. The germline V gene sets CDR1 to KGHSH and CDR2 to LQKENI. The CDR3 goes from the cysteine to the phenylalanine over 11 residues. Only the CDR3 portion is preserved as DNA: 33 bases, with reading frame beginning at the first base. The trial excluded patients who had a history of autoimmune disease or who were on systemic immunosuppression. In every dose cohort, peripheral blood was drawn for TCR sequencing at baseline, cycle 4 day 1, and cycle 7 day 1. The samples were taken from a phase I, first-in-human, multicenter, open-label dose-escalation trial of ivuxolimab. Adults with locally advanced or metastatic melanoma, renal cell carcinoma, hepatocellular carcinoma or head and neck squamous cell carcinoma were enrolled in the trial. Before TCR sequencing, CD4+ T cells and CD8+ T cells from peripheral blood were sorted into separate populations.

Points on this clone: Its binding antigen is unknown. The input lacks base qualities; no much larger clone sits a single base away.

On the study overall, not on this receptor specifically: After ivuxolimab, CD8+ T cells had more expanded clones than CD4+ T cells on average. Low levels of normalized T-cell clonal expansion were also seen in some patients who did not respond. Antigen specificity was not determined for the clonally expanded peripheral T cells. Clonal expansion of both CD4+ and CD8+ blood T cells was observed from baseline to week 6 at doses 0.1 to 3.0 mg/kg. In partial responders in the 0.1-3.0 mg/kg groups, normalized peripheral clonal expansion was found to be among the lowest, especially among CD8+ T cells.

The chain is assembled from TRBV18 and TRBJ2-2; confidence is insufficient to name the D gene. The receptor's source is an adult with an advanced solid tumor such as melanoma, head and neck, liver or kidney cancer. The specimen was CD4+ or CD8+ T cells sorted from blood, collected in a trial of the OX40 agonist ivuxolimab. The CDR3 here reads CASSPTGELFF. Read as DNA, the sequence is TGTGCCAGCTCACCGACCGGGGAGCTGTTTTTT.